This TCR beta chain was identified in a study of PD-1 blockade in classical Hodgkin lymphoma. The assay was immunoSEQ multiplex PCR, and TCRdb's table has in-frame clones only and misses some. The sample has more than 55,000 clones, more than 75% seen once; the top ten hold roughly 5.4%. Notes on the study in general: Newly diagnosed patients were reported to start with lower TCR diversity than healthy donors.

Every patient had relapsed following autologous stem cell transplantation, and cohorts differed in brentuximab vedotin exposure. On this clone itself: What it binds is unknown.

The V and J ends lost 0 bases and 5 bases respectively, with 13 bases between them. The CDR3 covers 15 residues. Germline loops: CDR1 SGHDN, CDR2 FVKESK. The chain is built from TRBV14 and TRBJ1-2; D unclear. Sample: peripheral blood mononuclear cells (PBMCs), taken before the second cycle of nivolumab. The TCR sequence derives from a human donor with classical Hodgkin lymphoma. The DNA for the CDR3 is TGTGCCAGCAGCCAAGATTTCGCTTTGGGGTATGGCTACACCTTC. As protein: CASSQDFALGYGYTF.